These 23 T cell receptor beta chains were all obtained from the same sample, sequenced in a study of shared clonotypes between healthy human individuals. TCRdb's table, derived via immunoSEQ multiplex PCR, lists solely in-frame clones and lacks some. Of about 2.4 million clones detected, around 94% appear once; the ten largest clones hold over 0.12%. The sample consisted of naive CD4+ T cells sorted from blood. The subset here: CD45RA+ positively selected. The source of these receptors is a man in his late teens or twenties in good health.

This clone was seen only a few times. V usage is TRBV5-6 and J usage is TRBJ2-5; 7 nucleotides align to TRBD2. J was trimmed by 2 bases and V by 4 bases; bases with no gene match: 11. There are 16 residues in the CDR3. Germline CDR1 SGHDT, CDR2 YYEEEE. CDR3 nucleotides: TGTGCCAGCAGCCTGGTAGGCGGAGCGGGACAAGAGACCCAGTACTTC. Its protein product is CASSLVGGAGQETQYF.

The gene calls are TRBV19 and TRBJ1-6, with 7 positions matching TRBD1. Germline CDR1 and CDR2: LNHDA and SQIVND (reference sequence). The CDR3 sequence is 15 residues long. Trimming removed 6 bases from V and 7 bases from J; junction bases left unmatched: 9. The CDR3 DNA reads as TGTGCCAGTAGCTCCCAACAGGGGTTCAATTCACCCCTCCACTTT. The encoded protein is CASSSQQGFNSPLHF.

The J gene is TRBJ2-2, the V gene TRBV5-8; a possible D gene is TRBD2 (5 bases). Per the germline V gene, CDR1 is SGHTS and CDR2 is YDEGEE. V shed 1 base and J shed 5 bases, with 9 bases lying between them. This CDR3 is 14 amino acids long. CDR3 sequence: CASSLSLATGELFF. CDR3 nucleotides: TGTGCCAGCAGCTTGAGTCTAGCTACCGGGGAGCTGTTTTTT.

The CDR3 coding sequence is TGTGCCAGCAGTTACGGACTAGAAAATGAGCAGTTCTTC. Its protein is CASSYGLENEQFF. The chain recombines TRBV6-5 with TRBJ2-1; 7 positions agree with TRBD2. J lost 7 bases, V lost 2 bases, and 2 bases had no gene match. Germline V gene lookup returns CDR1 MNHEY and CDR2 SVGAGI. The CDR3 has 13 residues.

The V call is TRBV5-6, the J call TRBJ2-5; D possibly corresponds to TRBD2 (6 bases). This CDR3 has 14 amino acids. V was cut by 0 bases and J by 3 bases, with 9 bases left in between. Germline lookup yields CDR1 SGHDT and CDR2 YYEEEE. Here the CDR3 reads CASSLDTGEETQYF. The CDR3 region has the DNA TGTGCCAGCAGCTTGGATACGGGGGAAGAGACCCAGTACTTC.

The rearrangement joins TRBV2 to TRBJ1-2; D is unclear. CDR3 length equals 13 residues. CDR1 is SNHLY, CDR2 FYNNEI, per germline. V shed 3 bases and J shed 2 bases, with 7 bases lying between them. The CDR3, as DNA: TGTGCCAGCAGTGAGTTGCAAAACTATGGCTACACCTTC. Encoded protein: CASSELQNYGYTF.

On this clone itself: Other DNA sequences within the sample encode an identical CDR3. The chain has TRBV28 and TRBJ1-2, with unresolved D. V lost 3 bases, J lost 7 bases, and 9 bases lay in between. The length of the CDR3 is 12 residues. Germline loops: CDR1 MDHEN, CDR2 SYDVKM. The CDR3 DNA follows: TGTGCCAGCAGTTTCCGTGGACGTGGCTACACCTTC. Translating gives CASSFRGRGYTF.

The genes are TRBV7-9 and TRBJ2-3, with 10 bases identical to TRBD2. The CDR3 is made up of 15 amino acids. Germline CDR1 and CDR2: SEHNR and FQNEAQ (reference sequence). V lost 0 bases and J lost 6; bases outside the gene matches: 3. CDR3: CASSLALAGVDTQYF. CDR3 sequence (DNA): TGTGCCAGCAGCTTAGCCCTAGCGGGAGTGGATACGCAGTATTTT.

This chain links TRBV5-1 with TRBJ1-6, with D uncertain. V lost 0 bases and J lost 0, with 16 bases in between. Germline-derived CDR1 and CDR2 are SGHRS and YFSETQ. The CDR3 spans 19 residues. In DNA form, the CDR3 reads TGCGCCAGCAGCTTGGCCGTAGTTGGAGGATACTCCTATAATTCACCCCTCCACTTT. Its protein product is CASSLAVVGGYSYNSPLHF.

CDR3 DNA: TGTGCCAGCAGTGAAAGGGTCGGAGCCGGCTACACCTTC. Translating it yields CASSERVGAGYTF. The J gene is TRBJ1-2, the V gene TRBV2; D gene uncertain. The length of the CDR3 is 13 residues. V lost 2 bases to trimming and J lost 8 bases, with 12 bases between them. Germline V lookup: CDR1 SNHLY, CDR2 FYNNEI.

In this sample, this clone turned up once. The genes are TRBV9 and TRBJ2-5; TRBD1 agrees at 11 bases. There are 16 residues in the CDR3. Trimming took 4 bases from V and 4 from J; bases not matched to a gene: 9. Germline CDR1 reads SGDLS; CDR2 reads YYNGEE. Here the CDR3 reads CASSIGTGGTGETQYF. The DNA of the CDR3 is TGTGCCAGCAGCATAGGGACAGGGGGTACTGGAGAGACCCAGTACTTC.

The CDR3 loop reads CASSRQDTYEQYF. CDR3 sequence (DNA): TGTGCCAGCTCTCGACAGGACACCTACGAGCAGTACTTC. This chain connects TRBV18 to TRBJ2-7, with D possibly matching TRBD1 (6 bases). Trimming removed 6 bases at V and 2 bases at J, with 11 bases between. Germline loops: CDR1 KGHSH, CDR2 LQKENI. The CDR3 length is 13 residues.

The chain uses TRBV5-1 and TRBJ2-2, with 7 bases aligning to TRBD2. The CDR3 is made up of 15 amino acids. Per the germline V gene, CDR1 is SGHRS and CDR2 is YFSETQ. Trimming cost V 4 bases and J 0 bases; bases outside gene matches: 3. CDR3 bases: TGCGCCAGCAGCGCCGGGGGGTCGAACACCGGGGAGCTGTTTTTT. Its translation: CASSAGGSNTGELFF. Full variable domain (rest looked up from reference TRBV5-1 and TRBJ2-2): KAGVTQTPRYLIKTRGQQVTLSCSPISGHRSVSWYQQTPGQGLQFLFEYFSETQRNKGNFPGRFSGRQFSNSRSEMNVSTLELGDSALYLCASSAGGSNTGELFFGEGSRLTVL.

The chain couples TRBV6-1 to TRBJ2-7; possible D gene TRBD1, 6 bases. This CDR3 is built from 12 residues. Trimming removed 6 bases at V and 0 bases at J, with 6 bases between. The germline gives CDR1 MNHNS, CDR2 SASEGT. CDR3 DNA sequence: TGTGCCAGCAGGGGGGCCTCCTACGAGCAGTACTTC. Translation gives CASRGASYEQYF.

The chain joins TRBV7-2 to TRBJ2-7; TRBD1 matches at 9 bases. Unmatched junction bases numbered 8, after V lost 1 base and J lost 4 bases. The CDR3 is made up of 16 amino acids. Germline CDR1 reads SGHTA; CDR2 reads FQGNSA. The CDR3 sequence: CASSLVAGTGSYEQYF. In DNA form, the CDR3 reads TGTGCCAGCAGCTTAGTGGCGGGGACAGGGTCTTACGAGCAGTACTTC.

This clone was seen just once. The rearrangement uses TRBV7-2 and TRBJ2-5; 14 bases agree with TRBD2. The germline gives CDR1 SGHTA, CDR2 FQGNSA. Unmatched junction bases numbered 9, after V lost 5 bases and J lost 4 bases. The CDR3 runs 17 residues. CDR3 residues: CASSPRLAGGVGETQYF. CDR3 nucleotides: TGTGCCAGCAGCCCTCGACTAGCGGGAGGGGTCGGAGAGACCCAGTACTTC.

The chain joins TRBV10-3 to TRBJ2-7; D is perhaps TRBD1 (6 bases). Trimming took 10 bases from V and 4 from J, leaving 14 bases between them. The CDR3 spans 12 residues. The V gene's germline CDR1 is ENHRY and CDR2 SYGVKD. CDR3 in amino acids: CATTGQRYEQYF. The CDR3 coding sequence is TGTGCCACCACCGGACAGCGTTACGAGCAGTACTTC.

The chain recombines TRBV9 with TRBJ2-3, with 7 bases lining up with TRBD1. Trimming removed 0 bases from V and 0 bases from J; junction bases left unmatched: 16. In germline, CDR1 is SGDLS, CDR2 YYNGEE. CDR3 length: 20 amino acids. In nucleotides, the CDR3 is TGTGCCAGCAGCGTAGGAGTTCCGGGACAGCAGTTTTCTAGCACAGATACGCAGTATTTT. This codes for CASSVGVPGQQFSSTDTQYF.

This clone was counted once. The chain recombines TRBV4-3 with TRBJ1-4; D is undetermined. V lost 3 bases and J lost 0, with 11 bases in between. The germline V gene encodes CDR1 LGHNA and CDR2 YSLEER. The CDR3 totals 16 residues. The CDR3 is CASSQVTRTTNEKLFF. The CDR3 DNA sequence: TGCGCCAGCAGCCAGGTAACGCGGACAACTAATGAAAAACTGTTTTTT.

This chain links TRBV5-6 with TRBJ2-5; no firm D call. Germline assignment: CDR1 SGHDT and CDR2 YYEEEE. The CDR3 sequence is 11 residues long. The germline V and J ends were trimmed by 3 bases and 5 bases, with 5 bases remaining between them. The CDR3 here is CASSWMETQYF. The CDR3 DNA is TGTGCCAGCAGCTGGATGGAGACCCAGTACTTC. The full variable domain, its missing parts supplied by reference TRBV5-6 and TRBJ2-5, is DAGVTQSPTHLIKTRGQQVTLRCSPKSGHDTVSWYQQALGQGPQFIFQYYEEEERQRGNFPDRFSGHQFPNYSSELNVNALLLGDSALYLCASSWMETQYFGPGTRLLVL.

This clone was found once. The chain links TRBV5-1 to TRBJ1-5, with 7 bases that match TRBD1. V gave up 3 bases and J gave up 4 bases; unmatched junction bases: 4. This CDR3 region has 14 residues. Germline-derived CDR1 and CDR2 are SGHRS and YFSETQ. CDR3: CASSWGTENQPQHF. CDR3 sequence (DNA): TGCGCCAGCAGCTGGGGGACAGAGAATCAGCCCCAGCATTTT.

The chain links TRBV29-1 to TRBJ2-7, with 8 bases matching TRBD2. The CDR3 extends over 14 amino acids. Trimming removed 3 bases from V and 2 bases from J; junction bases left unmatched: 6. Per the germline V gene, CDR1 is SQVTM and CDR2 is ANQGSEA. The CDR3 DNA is TGCAGCGTTGAGTCTAGCGGGCGAGCCTACGAGCAGTACTTC. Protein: CSVESSGRAYEQYF.

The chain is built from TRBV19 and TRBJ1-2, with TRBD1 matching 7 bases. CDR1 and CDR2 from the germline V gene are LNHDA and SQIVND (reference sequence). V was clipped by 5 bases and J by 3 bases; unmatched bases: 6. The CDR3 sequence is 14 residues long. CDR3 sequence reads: CASSRDSADYGYTF. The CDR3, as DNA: TGTGCCAGTAGTCGGGACAGCGCCGACTATGGCTACACCTTC.